The next 17 T cell receptor beta chains were all read from a single sample in a study of graft-versus-host responses after intestinal transplantation. This table comes from immunoSEQ multiplex PCR, and its TCRdb copy is limited to in-frame clones, with some not included. Of roughly 110,000 clones in the sample, just over 90% were seen once. The antigens these receptors bind are not known. This sample comprised unstimulated CD4+ T cells sorted from spleen or lymph node cells, obtained before transplant. These TCRs come from a human donor who was the organ donor for an intestinal transplant.

V gene TRBV6-1 combines with J gene TRBJ2-7; D not certain. V lost 6 bases, J lost 9 bases, and 15 bases lay in between. CDR1 MNHNS and CDR2 SASEGT come from the germline V gene. The CDR3 is 12 residues long. The CDR3 nucleotides read TGTGCCAGCAGCTCGCTAGGGTCCGGGCAGTACTTC. As protein: CASSSLGSGQYF.

V gene TRBV6-5 combines with J gene TRBJ1-4, with D uncertain. The V end lost 5 bases, the J end lost 7 bases, and 11 bases lay between the germline ends. The length of the CDR3 is 13 residues. In germline, CDR1 is MNHEY, CDR2 SVGAGI. CDR3 region: CASSPYTGEKLFF. The CDR3 DNA sequence: TGTGCCAGCAGTCCATACACTGGTGAAAAACTGTTTTTT.

The chain has TRBV29-1 and TRBJ2-3; 10 bases fit TRBD2. The ends lost 5 bases at V and 3 bases at J; junction bases unmatched: 8. This CDR3 is built from 15 residues. Germline V gene sequence: CDR1 SQVTM, CDR2 ANQGSEA. In DNA form, the CDR3 reads TGCAGCGTTACGCAGCGGGAGGGCCGAACAGATACGCAGTATTTT. Translated: CSVTQREGRTDTQYF.

V usage is TRBV5-6 and J usage is TRBJ2-7, with no clear D. The germline gives CDR1 SGHDT, CDR2 YYEEEE. Trimming removed 4 bases from V and 3 bases from J, with 5 bases in between. The CDR3 consists of 11 residues. DNA of the CDR3: TGTGCCAGCAGCCTAAACTACGAGCAGTACTTC. This translates into CASSLNYEQYF.

V is TRBV6-5 and J is TRBJ1-2, with a possible D match to TRBD1 (6 bases). Germline V lookup: CDR1 MNHEY, CDR2 SVGAGI. CDR3 length equals 14 residues. With 4 bases removed from V and 8 bases from J, the gap between germline ends came to 17 bases. CDR3 in amino acids: CASSFAHRARGYTF. Here the CDR3 DNA reads TGTGCCAGCAGTTTCGCCCACAGGGCTCGCGGCTACACCTTC.

In its sample, this clone was seen once. The chain carries TRBV19 and TRBJ1-3; TRBD1 is a possible D gene (5 bases). Germline V gene data show CDR1 as LNHDA and CDR2 as SQIVND (reference sequence). V was pared by 8 bases and J by 0 bases, with 14 bases between. The CDR3 runs 15 residues. This CDR3 is CASETGARSGNTIYF. Here the CDR3 DNA reads TGTGCCAGTGAAACTGGGGCCCGCTCTGGAAACACCATATATTTT.

The chain couples TRBV18 to TRBJ1-4, with D uncertain. The V end lost 6 bases, the J end lost 8 bases, and 10 bases lay between the germline ends. Looked up from germline, CDR1 is KGHSH and CDR2 is LQKENI. This CDR3 comprises 12 residues. CDR3 in DNA: TGTGCCAGCTCTGATTCACGAGAAAAACTGTTTTTT. It translates to CASSDSREKLFF.

V and J are TRBV30 and TRBJ1-2; perhaps TRBD1 as D (5 bases). Trimming removed 7 bases at V and 5 bases at J, with 17 bases between. CDR1 is GTSNPN and CDR2 is SVGIG in the germline V gene (reference sequence). The CDR3 is 13 residues long. The CDR3 loop is CASPSGTDYGYTF. CDR3 bases: TGTGCCTCGCCCTCCGGGACCGATTATGGCTACACCTTC.

The chain uses TRBV11-2 and TRBJ1-2; 8 nucleotides align to TRBD1. Germline CDR1 is SGHAT and CDR2 is FQNNGV. V was pared by 5 bases and J by 7 bases, with 9 bases of the junction left unmatched. The CDR3 contains 14 residues. CDR3: CASSIPGQVFGYTF. In DNA, the CDR3 is TGTGCCAGCAGCATACCGGGACAGGTTTTTGGCTACACCTTC. Full variable domain (rest looked up from reference TRBV11-2 and TRBJ1-2): EAGVAQSPRYKIIEKRQSVAFWCNPISGHATLYWYQQILGQGPKLLIQFQNNGVVDDSQLPKDRFSAERLKGVDSTLKIQPAKLEDSAVYLCASSIPGQVFGYTFGSGTRLTVV.

The V gene is TRBV5-1, the J gene TRBJ2-3; D is perhaps TRBD1 (5 bases). In germline, CDR1 is SGHRS, CDR2 YFSETQ. V lost 0 bases, J lost 6 bases, and 11 bases lay in between. CDR3 length: 14 amino acids. The CDR3 loop reads CASSLGQWADTQYF. The CDR3 coding sequence is TGCGCCAGCAGCTTGGGACAGTGGGCTGATACGCAGTATTTT.

The chain couples TRBV7-2 to TRBJ2-7; 7 nucleotides match TRBD2. V dropped 5 bases and J dropped 6; count of bases not matched to a gene: 10. CDR1 and CDR2 from the germline V gene are SGHTA and FQGNSA. The CDR3 extends over 14 amino acids. CDR3 nucleotide sequence: TGTGCCAGCAGCCCCATGGGGGGGGTGTCCGAGCAGTACTTC. The encoded protein is CASSPMGGVSEQYF.

To note about this clone: The junction shows a germline mismatch at one end, possibly a read error. The CDR3 loop reads CASSLAVDFNEKLFF. Here the CDR3 DNA reads TGTGCCAGCAGCCTAGCAGTGGACTTTAATGAAAAACTGTTTTTT. This chain joins TRBV7-2 and TRBJ1-4, with D unclear. Germline values: CDR1 SGHTA, CDR2 FQGNSA. The CDR3 loop spans 15 amino acids.

The rearrangement uses TRBV10-1 and TRBJ2-3, with TRBD1 matching 10 bases. The CDR3 loop spans 14 amino acids. Per the germline V gene, CDR1 is WNHNN and CDR2 is SYGVQD (reference sequence). V lost 6 bases to trimming and J lost 4 bases; unmatched junction nucleotides: 4. CDR3 amino acids: CASSRDRGADTQYF. The DNA for the CDR3 is TGCGCCAGCAGCCGGGACAGGGGCGCAGATACGCAGTATTTT.

This chain connects TRBV4-2 to TRBJ2-7, with 10 bases lining up with TRBD2. Germline values: CDR1 LGHNA, CDR2 YNFKEQ. The CDR3 covers 18 residues. Trimming cost V 0 bases and J 0 bases; bases outside gene matches: 8. The CDR3 DNA is TGTGCCAGCAGCCAAGATCTTAGCGGGAGGCTTCGCTCCTACGAGCAGTACTTC. It specifies CASSQDLSGRLRSYEQYF.

The chain joins TRBV18 to TRBJ2-5; 9 bases agree with TRBD1. There are 14 residues in the CDR3. V lost 2 bases, J lost 2 bases, and 0 bases stayed unmatched. Germline V lookup: CDR1 KGHSH, CDR2 LQKENI. The CDR3 DNA is TGTGCCAGCTCACCAGGACAGGGGCAAGAGACCCAGTACTTC. It encodes CASSPGQGQETQYF.

This chain uses TRBV23-1 with TRBJ1-1; no definite D call. TRBV23-1 qualifies as an ORF whose function is uncertain. This CDR3 comprises 11 residues. V was trimmed by 4 bases and J by 2 bases, leaving 2 bases between them. The chain's CDR3 is CASSPNTEAFF. As DNA, the CDR3 is TGCGCCAGCAGTCCCAACACTGAAGCTTTCTTT.

This clone has a single count. Written as DNA, the CDR3 is TGTGCCAGCAGCGTGGGTCCCTCCGGAGGGTCCGAGCAGTACTTC. Encoded protein: CASSVGPSGGSEQYF. This chain joins TRBV9 and TRBJ2-7; possible D gene TRBD2, 6 bases. V shed 2 bases and J shed 6 bases, with 18 bases lying between them. The V gene's germline CDR1 is SGDLS and CDR2 YYNGEE. The CDR3 is 15 residues long.